The 29 T cell receptor beta chains reported below all come from one sample, sequenced in a study of blood T cell repertoires in COVID-19. Assay used: immunoSEQ multiplex PCR; TCRdb lists only in-frame clones, some missing. Of 200,000 to 300,000 clones in the sample, approximately 86% were seen once. Sequencing was performed on PBMCs or T cells enriched from blood (not recorded which). The source is a woman aged 40 to 50 with acute COVID-19.

This rearrangement joins TRBV4-1 to TRBJ1-4; 9 bases match TRBD1. V gave up 0 bases and J gave up 8 bases; unmatched junction bases: 4. Germline assignment: CDR1 MGHRA and CDR2 YSYEKL. The CDR3 spans 15 residues. CDR3 bases: TGCGCCAGCAGCCAAGATCCACAGGGGGCCGAAAAACTGTTTTTT. It encodes CASSQDPQGAEKLFF.

The chain recombines TRBV5-1 with TRBJ2-3; 7 nucleotides line up with TRBD2. CDR1 SGHRS and CDR2 YFSETQ come from the germline V gene. V shed 2 bases and J 1 base; nucleotides not matched to a gene: 4. This CDR3 spans 15 amino acids. CDR3 nucleotide sequence: TGCGCCAGCAGCTTTCGTCTAGCGGGCACAGATACGCAGTATTTT. Its translation is CASSFRLAGTDTQYF.

The V and J genes are TRBV21-1 and TRBJ1-3. TRBV21-1 is marked as a pseudogene. This CDR3 spans 14 amino acids. CDR3 region: CASRMRVVGNTIYF. The DNA for the CDR3 is TGTGCCAGCAGGATGAGGGTAGTCGGAAACACCATATATTTT.

The chain is built from TRBV19 and TRBJ1-2; D not certain. This CDR3 comprises 16 residues. Germline CDR1 LNHDA, CDR2 SQIVND (reference sequence). Trimming took 2 bases from V and 2 from J, leaving 15 bases between them. Written as DNA, the CDR3 is TGTGCCAGTAGTATATATCCGGCCAGCGAGAACTATGGCTACACCTTC. Translating it yields CASSIYPASENYGYTF.

The rearrangement uses TRBV3-1 (or the pseudogene TRBV3-2) and TRBJ1-2, with D tentatively TRBD1 (6 bases). CDR1 and CDR2 from the germline V gene are LGHDT and YNNKEL (reference sequence). This CDR3 contains 15 residues. Trimming removed 4 bases from V and 0 bases from J, with 12 bases in between. The CDR3 coding sequence is TGTGCCAGCAGCCCCCAATGGACAGCTAACTATGGCTACACCTTC. Its translation: CASSPQWTANYGYTF.

This chain joins TRBV10-2 and TRBJ1-1; TRBD1 matches 10 bases. This CDR3 has 16 residues. The ends lost 6 bases at V and 6 bases at J; junction bases unmatched: 13. CDR1 WSHSY and CDR2 SAAADI come from the germline V gene. CDR3 sequence (DNA): TGCGCCAGCAGAAGGGACAGGGGTGAGGGTAACCCTGAAGCTTTCTTT. This sequence encodes CASRRDRGEGNPEAFF.

The V call is TRBV4-1, the J call TRBJ1-2, with D possibly matching TRBD1 (6 bases). Trimming removed 4 bases at V and 4 bases at J, with 22 bases between. The CDR3 contains 17 residues. Germline CDR1 MGHRA, CDR2 YSYEKL. The CDR3, as DNA: TGCGCCAGCAGCCGCCCCGACAGCGGGGGCTGGAGCTATGGCTACACCTTC. This gives the protein CASSRPDSGGWSYGYTF.

This chain connects TRBV3-1 (or the pseudogene TRBV3-2) to TRBJ2-1, with TRBD2 identical over 8 bases. The trim removed 1 base at V and 6 bases at J, leaving 8 bases unmatched. Germline loops: CDR1 LGHDT, CDR2 YNNKEL (reference sequence). The CDR3 loop spans 16 amino acids. In DNA form, the CDR3 reads TGTGCCAGCAGCCAAGGCCTAGCGGGCATTACCAATGAGCAGTTCTTC. This codes for CASSQGLAGITNEQFF.

V is TRBV9 and J is TRBJ2-5, with 11 bases fitting TRBD1. CDR1 is SGDLS, CDR2 YYNGEE, per germline. V was pared by 2 bases and J by 4 bases, with 16 bases of the junction left unmatched. The CDR3 runs to 19 residues. DNA of the CDR3: TGTGCCAGCAGCGTCGGGACAGGGGGTGTAGCGGGACCGCGAGAGACCCAGTACTTC. It yields the protein CASSVGTGGVAGPRETQYF.

V and J are TRBV10-3 and TRBJ1-1, with a weak D call TRBD1 (6 bases). This CDR3 comprises 14 residues. The V end lost 10 bases, the J end lost 0 bases, and 15 bases lay between the germline ends. Germline CDR1 and CDR2: ENHRY and SYGVKD. Written as DNA, the CDR3 is TGTGCCACCAGATCCACAGGGTTGAACACTGAAGCTTTCTTT. Its protein is CATRSTGLNTEAFF.

V is TRBV25-1 and J is TRBJ1-6, with D maybe TRBD1 (6 bases). The germline V gene has CDR1 MGHDK and CDR2 SYGVNS. This CDR3 is 13 amino acids long. The ends were cut back, 4 bases at V and 7 bases at J, with 8 bases in the middle. The CDR3 reads CASSGTGNSPLHF. The CDR3 DNA follows: TGTGCCAGCAGTGGTACAGGGAATTCACCCCTCCACTTT.

This chain connects TRBV21-1 to TRBJ2-1; the D call in the table, TRBD1, was not verified against the DNA. TRBV21-1 counts as a pseudogene. The CDR3 loop spans 18 amino acids. The DNA for the CDR3 is TGTGCCAGCAGCAAAACACAGCCCCGGGACAACTCCTACAATGAGCAGTTCTTC. This encodes CASSKTQPRDNSYNEQFF.

This chain links TRBV9 with TRBJ2-5, with a possible D match to TRBD2 (5 bases). V dropped 0 bases and J dropped 1 base, with 10 bases sitting between them. This CDR3 is built from 15 residues. Germline CDR1 reads SGDLS; CDR2 reads YYNGEE. This chain's CDR3 is CASSVATGSQETQYF. The CDR3 DNA reads TGTGCCAGCAGCGTAGCAACGGGAAGCCAAGAGACCCAGTACTTC.

The chain is built from TRBV6-5 and TRBJ2-1, with D maybe TRBD2 (6 bases). Germline CDR1 reads MNHEY; CDR2 reads SVGAGI. V lost 2 bases and J lost 5, with 13 bases in between. CDR3 length equals 15 residues. The CDR3 protein is CASSYAGGDNNEQFF. The CDR3 DNA reads as TGTGCCAGCAGTTACGCCGGAGGGGATAACAATGAGCAGTTCTTC.

The chain has TRBV9 and TRBJ2-1; TRBD1 agrees at 9 bases. The CDR3 loop spans 16 amino acids. V was clipped by 0 bases and J by 4 bases; unmatched bases: 5. In germline, CDR1 is SGDLS, CDR2 YYNGEE. The CDR3 DNA follows: TGTGCCAGCAGCGTAGAACAGGGGGCGCTTTACAATGAGCAGTTCTTC. The encoded protein is CASSVEQGALYNEQFF.

The CDR3 nucleotides are TGTGCCAGCAGCTTAAAGACAGGGAGCCACGAGCAGTACTTC. It is translated as CASSLKTGSHEQYF. This sequence joins TRBV7-8 and TRBJ2-7, with 7 bases aligning to TRBD1. Germline loops: CDR1 SGHVS, CDR2 FQNEAQ. This CDR3 is built from 14 residues. The ends lost 2 bases at V and 5 bases at J; junction bases unmatched: 6. The variable domain in full, with the rest retrieved from reference TRBV7-8 and TRBJ2-7, is GAGVSQSPRYKVAKRGQDVALRCDPISGHVSLFWYQQALGQGPEFLTYFQNEAQLDKSGLPSDRFFAERPEGSVSTLKIQRTQQEDSAVYLCASSLKTGSHEQYFGPGTRLTVT.

This clone appeared a few times. This chain links TRBV7-9 with TRBJ2-3; 9 bases line up with TRBD2. The length of the CDR3 is 17 residues. The junction had 14 bases not matched to a gene; V was cut back by 5 bases and J by 5 bases. In germline, CDR1 is SEHNR, CDR2 FQNEAQ (reference sequence). CDR3 protein: CASSPPRGREGQDTQYF. The DNA of the CDR3 is TGTGCCAGCAGCCCCCCTAGAGGGCGGGAGGGCCAAGATACGCAGTATTTT.

The chain recombines TRBV11-3 with TRBJ2-1; 8 bases agree with TRBD1. CDR1 and CDR2 (germline): SGHNT, YENEEA. This CDR3 spans 12 amino acids. The V and J ends lost 5 bases and 8 bases, in that order; junction bases with no gene match: 2. This CDR3 is CASSNRGYEQFF. The CDR3 coding sequence is TGTGCCAGCAGCAACAGGGGGTATGAGCAGTTCTTC.

This clone was detected once. This rearrangement joins TRBV10-3 to TRBJ2-5; 10 bases agree with TRBD2. The germline gives CDR1 ENHRY, CDR2 SYGVKD. Trimming cost V 6 bases and J 3 bases; bases outside gene matches: 10. This CDR3 contains 16 residues. The CDR3 reads CAIRTSGLAGEETQYF. CDR3 sequence (DNA): TGTGCCATCAGGACCTCCGGGCTAGCGGGAGAAGAGACCCAGTACTTC.

Ten or more counts support this clone. V is TRBV14 and J is TRBJ2-1, with TRBD2 matching over 9 bases. The V gene end was trimmed by 0 bases and the J gene end by 9 bases; junction bases not matched to a gene: 6. Germline V gives CDR1 SGHDN, CDR2 FVKESK. The CDR3 is 15 amino acids. The CDR3 spells CASSQDRIAGVEQFF. The CDR3 nucleotides are TGTGCCAGCAGCCAAGATAGGATAGCGGGAGTTGAGCAGTTCTTC. The full variable domain, in which reference TRBV14 and TRBJ2-1 provide the parts outside the CDR3, is EAGVTQFPSHSVIEKGQTVTLRCDPISGHDNLYWYRRVMGKEIKFLLHFVKESKQDESGMPNNRFLAERTGGTYSTLKVQPAELEDSGVYFCASSQDRIAGVEQFFGPGTRLTVL.

V gene TRBV30 combines with J gene TRBJ2-2; the D gene is possibly TRBD1 (5 bases). Germline values: CDR1 GTSNPN, CDR2 SVGIG (reference sequence). V lost 1 base, J lost 1 base, and 7 bases lay in between. This CDR3 region has 14 residues. CDR3 DNA sequence: TGTGCCTGGAGTGGGGGCTGGAACACCGGGGAGCTGTTTTTT. It is translated as CAWSGGWNTGELFF.

The rearrangement joins TRBV3-1 (or the pseudogene TRBV3-2) to TRBJ2-5; D not resolved. Germline-derived CDR1 and CDR2 are LGHDT and YNNKEL (reference sequence). The germline V and J ends were trimmed by 2 bases and 5 bases, with 18 bases remaining between them. CDR3 length: 16 amino acids. This CDR3 is CASSQPLFRVQETQYF. CDR3 nucleotides: TGTGCCAGCAGCCAACCGTTGTTTCGTGTTCAGGAGACCCAGTACTTC.

CDR3 in amino acids: CASSKTGENGYTF. The CDR3, as DNA: TGTGCCAGTAGTAAGACAGGGGAGAATGGCTACACCTTC. The chain joins TRBV19 to TRBJ1-2, with TRBD1 identical over 8 bases. This CDR3 contains 13 residues. Germline CDR1 is LNHDA and CDR2 is SQIVND (reference sequence). Trimming at V came to 4 bases and at J to 6 bases, leaving 4 bases not matched to a gene.

The CDR3 DNA follows: TGTGCCAGCAGTTTGTCGGGGACACTTGAAGCTTTCTTT. This translates into CASSLSGTLEAFF. The chain combines TRBV27 with TRBJ1-1; the D gene is possibly TRBD1 (6 bases). This CDR3 is 13 amino acids long. Germline V gene data show CDR1 as MNHEY and CDR2 as SMNVEV (reference sequence). With 3 bases removed from V and 7 bases from J, the gap between germline ends came to 12 bases.

The rearrangement uses TRBV3-1 (or the pseudogene TRBV3-2) and TRBJ1-2; 8 bases are a match to TRBD1. J was trimmed by 4 bases and V by 5 bases; bases with no gene match: 6. CDR1 and CDR2 (germline): LGHDT, YNNKEL (reference sequence). The CDR3 has 14 amino acids. Here the CDR3 DNA reads TGTGCCAGCAGCAGGACAGGGAGTCGCTATGGCTACACCTTC. This translates into CASSRTGSRYGYTF.

The chain uses TRBV10-3 and TRBJ2-3, with TRBD1 as a possible D gene (6 bases). V lost 9 bases and J 0 bases, leaving 7 bases between the germline ends. The CDR3 contains 12 residues. CDR1 is ENHRY, CDR2 SYGVKD, per germline. DNA of the CDR3: TGTGCCATTAGGGGGAGCACAGATACGCAGTATTTT. Translation gives CAIRGSTDTQYF.

The chain links TRBV9 to TRBJ1-6, with 8 bases fitting TRBD1. The germline CDR1 and CDR2 sequences are SGDLS and YYNGEE. The trim removed 7 bases at V and 7 bases at J, leaving 4 bases unmatched. The CDR3 runs 13 residues. The CDR3 bases are TGTGCCAGCTCAGGGGGCGAGAATTCACCCCTCCACTTT. The encoded protein is CASSGGENSPLHF.

This clone was detected once. V gene TRBV11-2 combines with J gene TRBJ1-2; D is perhaps TRBD1 (6 bases). The CDR3 is 15 residues long. The V end was cut by 6 bases, the J end by 3 bases, with 17 bases between. Germline lookup yields CDR1 SGHAT and CDR2 FQNNGV. This chain's CDR3 is CASSSNRAPHYGYTF. CDR3 DNA: TGTGCCAGCAGTTCCAACAGGGCCCCGCACTATGGCTACACCTTC.

This chain connects TRBV19 to TRBJ1-5; D possibly corresponds to TRBD1 (6 bases). Germline-derived CDR1 and CDR2 are LNHDA and SQIVND (reference sequence). V lost 6 bases, J lost 2 bases, and 26 bases lay in between. This CDR3 spans 19 amino acids. CDR3: CASRDTGRVLLGGNQPQHF. The DNA for the CDR3 is TGTGCCAGTAGGGATACAGGGCGGGTATTATTAGGTGGCAATCAGCCCCAGCATTTT. Using reference TRBV19 and TRBJ1-5 for the parts outside the CDR3, the full variable domain is DGGITQSPKYLFRKEGQNVTLSCEQNLNHDAMYWYRQDPGQGLRLIYYSQIVNDFQKGDIAEGYSVSREKKESFPLTVTSAQKNPTAFYLCASRDTGRVLLGGNQPQHFGDGTRLSIL.